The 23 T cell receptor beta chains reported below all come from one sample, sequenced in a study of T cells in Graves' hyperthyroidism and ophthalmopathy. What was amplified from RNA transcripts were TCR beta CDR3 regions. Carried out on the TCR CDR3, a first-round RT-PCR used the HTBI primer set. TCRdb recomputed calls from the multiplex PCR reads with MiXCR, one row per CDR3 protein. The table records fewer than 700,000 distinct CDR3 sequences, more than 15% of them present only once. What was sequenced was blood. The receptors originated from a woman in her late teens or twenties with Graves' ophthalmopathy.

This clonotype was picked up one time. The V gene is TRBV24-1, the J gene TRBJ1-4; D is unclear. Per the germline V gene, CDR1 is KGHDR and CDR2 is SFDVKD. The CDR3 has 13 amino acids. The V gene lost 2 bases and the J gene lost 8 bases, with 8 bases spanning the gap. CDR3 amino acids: CATSDSLGEKLFF. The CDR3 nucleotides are TGTGCCACCAGTGATTCTTTGGGAGAAAAACTGTTTTTT.

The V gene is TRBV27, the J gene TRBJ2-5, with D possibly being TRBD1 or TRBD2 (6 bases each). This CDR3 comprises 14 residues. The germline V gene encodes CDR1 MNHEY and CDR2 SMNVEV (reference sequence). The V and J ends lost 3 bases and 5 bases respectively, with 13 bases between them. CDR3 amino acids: CASSFWGAEETQYF. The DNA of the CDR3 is TGTGCCAGCAGTTTTTGGGGGGCCGAGGAGACCCAGTACTTC.

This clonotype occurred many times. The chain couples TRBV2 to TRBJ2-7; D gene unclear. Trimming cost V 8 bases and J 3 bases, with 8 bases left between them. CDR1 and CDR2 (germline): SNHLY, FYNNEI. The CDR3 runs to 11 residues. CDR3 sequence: CASCLLYEQYF. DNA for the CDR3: TGTGCCAGCTGCCTTCTCTACGAGCAGTACTTC.

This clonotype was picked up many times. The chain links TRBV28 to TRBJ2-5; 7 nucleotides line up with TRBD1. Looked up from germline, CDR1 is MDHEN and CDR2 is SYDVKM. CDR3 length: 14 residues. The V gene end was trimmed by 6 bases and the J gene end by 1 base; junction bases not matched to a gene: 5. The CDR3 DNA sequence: TGTGCCAGCAGGGACGGGACAGCCCAAGAGACCCAGTACTTC. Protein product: CASRDGTAQETQYF.

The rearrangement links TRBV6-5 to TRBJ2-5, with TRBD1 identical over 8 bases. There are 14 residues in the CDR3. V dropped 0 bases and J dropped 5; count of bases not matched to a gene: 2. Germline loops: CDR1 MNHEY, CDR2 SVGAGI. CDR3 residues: CASSYSRQGETQYF. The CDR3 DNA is TGTGCCAGCAGTTACTCGAGACAGGGGGAGACCCAGTACTTC.

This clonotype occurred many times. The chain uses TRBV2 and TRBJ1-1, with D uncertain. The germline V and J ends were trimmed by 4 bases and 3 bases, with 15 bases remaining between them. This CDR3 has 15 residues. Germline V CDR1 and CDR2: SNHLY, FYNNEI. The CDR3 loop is CASSASSTVYTEAFF. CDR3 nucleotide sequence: TGTGCCAGCAGTGCGTCAAGCACAGTATACACTGAAGCTTTCTTT.

This chain's CDR3 is CSVEKGDTEAFF. In nucleotides, the CDR3 is TGCAGCGTTGAGAAAGGGGATACTGAAGCTTTCTTT. This chain links TRBV29-1 with TRBJ1-1; tentative D call: TRBD1 (5 bases). CDR1 and CDR2 (germline): SQVTM, ANQGSEA. V was cut by 3 bases and J by 5 bases, with 10 bases left in between. The CDR3 is made up of 12 amino acids.

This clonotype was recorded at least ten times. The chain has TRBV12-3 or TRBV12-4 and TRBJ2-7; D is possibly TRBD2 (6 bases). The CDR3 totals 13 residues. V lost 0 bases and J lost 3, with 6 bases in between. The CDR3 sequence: CASSLAGGYEQYF. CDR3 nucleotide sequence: TGTGCCAGCAGTTTAGCGGGAGGCTACGAGCAGTACTTC.

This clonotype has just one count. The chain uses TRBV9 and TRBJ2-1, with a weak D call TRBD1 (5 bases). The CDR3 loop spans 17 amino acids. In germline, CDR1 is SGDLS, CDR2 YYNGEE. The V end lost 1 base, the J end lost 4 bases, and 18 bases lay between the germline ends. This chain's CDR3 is CASSVNPRTNDYNEQFF. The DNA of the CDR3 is TGTGCCAGCAGCGTAAACCCTCGGACAAACGATTACAATGAGCAGTTCTTC.

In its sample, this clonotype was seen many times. The CDR3 bases are TGTGCCAGCAATGCGGGAAGAGGTGAGCAGTTCTTC. Translating gives CASNAGRGEQFF. The chain has TRBV2 and TRBJ2-1, with D maybe TRBD2 (6 bases). Germline assignment: CDR1 SNHLY and CDR2 FYNNEI. V gave up 7 bases and J gave up 9 bases, with 13 bases separating them. The CDR3 length is 12 residues.

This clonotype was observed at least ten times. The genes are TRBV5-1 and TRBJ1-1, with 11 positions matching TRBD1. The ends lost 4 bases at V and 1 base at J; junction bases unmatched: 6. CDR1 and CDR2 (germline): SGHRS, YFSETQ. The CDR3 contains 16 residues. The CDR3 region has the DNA TGCGCCAGCAGCGGGGGACAGGGGGTGGAGAACACTGAAGCTTTCTTT. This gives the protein CASSGGQGVENTEAFF. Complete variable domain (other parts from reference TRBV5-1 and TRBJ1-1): KAGVTQTPRYLIKTRGQQVTLSCSPISGHRSVSWYQQTPGQGLQFLFEYFSETQRNKGNFPGRFSGRQFSNSRSEMNVSTLELGDSALYLCASSGGQGVENTEAFFGQGTRLTVV.

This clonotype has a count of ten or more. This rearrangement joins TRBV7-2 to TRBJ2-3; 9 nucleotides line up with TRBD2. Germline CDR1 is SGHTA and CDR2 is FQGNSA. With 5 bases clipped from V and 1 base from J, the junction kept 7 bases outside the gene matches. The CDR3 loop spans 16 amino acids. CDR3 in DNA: TGTGCCAGCAGCCTGGAGCGGGGGGTACGCACAGATACGCAGTATTTT. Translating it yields CASSLERGVRTDTQYF.

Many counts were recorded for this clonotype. The CDR3 region is CASSLLIPDTEAFF. In nucleotides, the CDR3 is TGTGCCAGCAGTTTACTCATCCCGGACACTGAAGCTTTCTTT. The chain links TRBV27 to TRBJ1-1, with D uncertain. There are 14 residues in the CDR3. Looked up from germline, CDR1 is MNHEY and CDR2 is SMNVEV (reference sequence). V lost 2 bases, J lost 3 bases, and 10 bases lay in between.

The CDR3: CASSRDSNIQYF. DNA of the CDR3: TGTGCCAGCAGCCGAGACTCTAACATTCAGTACTTC. This chain uses TRBV5-6 with TRBJ2-4; no clear D. The CDR3 spans 12 residues. Between the trimmed V and J ends, which lost 4 bases and 7 bases, there was a span of 9 bases. CDR1 is SGHDT, CDR2 YYEEEE, per germline.

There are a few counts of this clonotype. The CDR3 region has the DNA TGTGCCAGCAGTAAGGACGGGAGCTCTGGAAACACCATATATTTT. Protein sequence: CASSKDGSSGNTIYF. The chain is built from TRBV6-1 and TRBJ1-3; D not resolved. CDR1 and CDR2 (germline): MNHNS, SASEGT. The CDR3 totals 15 residues. With 5 bases removed from V and 0 bases from J, the gap between germline ends came to 11 bases.

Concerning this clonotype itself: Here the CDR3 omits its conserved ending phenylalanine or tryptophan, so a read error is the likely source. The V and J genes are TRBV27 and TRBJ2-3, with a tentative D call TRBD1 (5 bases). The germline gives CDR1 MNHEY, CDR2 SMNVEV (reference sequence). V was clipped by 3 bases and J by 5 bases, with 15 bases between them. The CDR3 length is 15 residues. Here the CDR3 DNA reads TGTGCCAGCAGTTTGTCCCAGGGTTTCTTAGATACGCAGTATGTT. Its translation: CASSLSQGFLDTQYV.

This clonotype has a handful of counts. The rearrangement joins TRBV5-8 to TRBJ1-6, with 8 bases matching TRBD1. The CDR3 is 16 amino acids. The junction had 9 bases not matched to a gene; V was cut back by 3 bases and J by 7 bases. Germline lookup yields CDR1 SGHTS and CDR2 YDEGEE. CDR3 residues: CASSSRPGQANSPLHF. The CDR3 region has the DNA TGTGCCAGCAGCTCGCGGCCGGGACAGGCGAATTCACCCCTCCACTTT. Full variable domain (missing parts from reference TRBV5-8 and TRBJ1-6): EAGVTQSPTHLIKTRGQQATLRCSPISGHTSVYWYQQALGLGLQFLLWYDEGEERNRGNFPPRFSGRQFPNYSSELNVNALELEDSALYLCASSSRPGQANSPLHFGNGTRLTVT.

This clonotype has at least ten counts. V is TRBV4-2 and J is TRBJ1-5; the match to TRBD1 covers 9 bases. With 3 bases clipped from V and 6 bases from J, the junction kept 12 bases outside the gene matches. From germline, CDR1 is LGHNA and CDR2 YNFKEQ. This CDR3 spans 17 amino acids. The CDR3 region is CASSQVAPTGGGQPQHF. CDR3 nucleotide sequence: TGTGCCAGCAGCCAGGTGGCGCCTACAGGGGGCGGTCAGCCCCAGCATTTT.

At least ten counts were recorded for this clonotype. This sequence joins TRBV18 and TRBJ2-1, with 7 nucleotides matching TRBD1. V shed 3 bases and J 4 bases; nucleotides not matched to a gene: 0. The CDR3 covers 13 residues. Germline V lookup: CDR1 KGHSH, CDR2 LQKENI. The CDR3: CASSPRGYNEQFF. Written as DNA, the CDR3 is TGTGCCAGCTCACCCAGGGGGTACAATGAGCAGTTCTTC.

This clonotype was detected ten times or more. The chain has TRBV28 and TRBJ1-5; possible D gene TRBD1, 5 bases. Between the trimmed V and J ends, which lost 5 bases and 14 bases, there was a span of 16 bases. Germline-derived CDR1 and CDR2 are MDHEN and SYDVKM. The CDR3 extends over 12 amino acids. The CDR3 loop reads CASSIPPGRKHF. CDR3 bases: TGTGCCAGCAGTATACCTCCGGGACGGAAGCATTTT.

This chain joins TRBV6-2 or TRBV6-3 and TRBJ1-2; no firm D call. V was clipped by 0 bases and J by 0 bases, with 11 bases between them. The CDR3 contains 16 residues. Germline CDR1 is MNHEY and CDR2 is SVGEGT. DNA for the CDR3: TGTGCCAGCAGTTACTCGGAGGGAGCCGCTAACTATGGCTACACCTTC. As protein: CASSYSEGAANYGYTF.

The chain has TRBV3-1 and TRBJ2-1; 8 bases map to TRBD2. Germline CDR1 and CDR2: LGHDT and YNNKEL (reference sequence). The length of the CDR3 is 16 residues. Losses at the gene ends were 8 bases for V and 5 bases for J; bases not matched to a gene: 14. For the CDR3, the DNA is TGTGCCAGCGGCCTGTATAGCGGGGTTGGGAACAATGAGCAGTTCTTC. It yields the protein CASGLYSGVGNNEQFF.

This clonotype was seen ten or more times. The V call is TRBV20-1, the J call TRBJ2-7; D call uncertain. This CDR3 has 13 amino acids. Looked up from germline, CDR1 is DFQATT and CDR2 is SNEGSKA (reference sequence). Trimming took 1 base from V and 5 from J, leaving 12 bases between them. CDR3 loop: CSARGDSSDEQYF. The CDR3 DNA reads TGCAGTGCTAGAGGGGATAGCTCGGACGAGCAGTACTTC.